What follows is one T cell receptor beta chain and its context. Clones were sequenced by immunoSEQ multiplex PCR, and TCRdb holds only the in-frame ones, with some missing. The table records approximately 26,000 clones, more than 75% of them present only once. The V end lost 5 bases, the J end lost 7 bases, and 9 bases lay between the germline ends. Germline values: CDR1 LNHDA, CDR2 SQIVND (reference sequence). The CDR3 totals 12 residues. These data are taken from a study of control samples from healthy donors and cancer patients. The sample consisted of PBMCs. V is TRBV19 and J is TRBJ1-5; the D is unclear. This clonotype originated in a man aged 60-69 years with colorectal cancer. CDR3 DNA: TGTGCCAGTAGTCTTACGGCCCAGCCCCAGCATTTT. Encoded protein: CASSLTAQPQHF.